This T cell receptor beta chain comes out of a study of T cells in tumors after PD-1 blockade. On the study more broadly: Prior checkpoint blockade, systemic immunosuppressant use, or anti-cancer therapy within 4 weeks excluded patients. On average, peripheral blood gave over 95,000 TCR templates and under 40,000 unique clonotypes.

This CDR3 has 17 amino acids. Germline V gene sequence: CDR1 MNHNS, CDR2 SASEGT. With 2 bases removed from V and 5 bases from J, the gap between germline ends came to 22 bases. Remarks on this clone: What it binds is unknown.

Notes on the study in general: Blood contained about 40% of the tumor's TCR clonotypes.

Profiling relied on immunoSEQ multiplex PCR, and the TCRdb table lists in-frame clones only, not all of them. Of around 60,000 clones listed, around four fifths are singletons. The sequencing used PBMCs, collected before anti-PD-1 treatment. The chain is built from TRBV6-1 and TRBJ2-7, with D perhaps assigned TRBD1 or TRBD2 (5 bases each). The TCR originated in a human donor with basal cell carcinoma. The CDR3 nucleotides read TGTGCCAGCAGTGAAAAGGGACCATCCGGTGTGTGGGACGAGCAGTACTTC. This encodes CASSEKGPSGVWDEQYF.